The rows below give T cell receptor beta chains drawn from one sample of a study of CD4+ T cells in melanoma. Only in-frame clones appear in the TCRdb table, and some are missing; sequencing was by immunoSEQ multiplex PCR. The sample lists approximately 16,000 clones, around 80% seen once, with about 6.6% in the top ten. What was sequenced was cells from a culture (not recorded whether cultured in vitro). The receptor source for this set is a human donor with melanoma. CDR3s include the opening cysteine and the closing phenylalanine or tryptophan. D genes are given only for firm matches. Clone sizes are given selectively: once, few, many, or a class where the clone is expanded.

V gene	J gene	clone size	D gene	CDR3 DNA	CDR3 protein
TRBV6-1	TRBJ1-1	once	NA	TGTGCCAGCAGTGCGGTGGCGAAGGGTTTCTTT	CASSAVAKGFF
TRBV2	TRBJ2-3	NA	NA	TGTGCCAGCGTATTCGCCACAGATACGCAGTATTTT	CASVFATDTQYF
TRBV13	TRBJ1-5	NA	NA	TGTGCCAGCAGTCGGACGGAAAATCAGCCCCAGCATTTT	CASSRTENQPQHF
TRBV5-1	TRBJ1-4	NA	TRBD1	TGCGCCAGCAGCTCACAGGGGTTTAATGAAAAACTGTTTTTT	CASSSQGFNEKLFF
TRBV5-8	TRBJ1-5	NA	NA	TGTGCCAGCGGCGGCTCCGGTCGCAATCAGCCCCAGCATTTT	CASGGSGRNQPQHF
TRBV5-1	TRBJ2-7	NA	NA	TGCGCCAGCAGGACAGGCGGGGGCAGCTCCTACGAGCAGTACTTC	CASRTGGGSSYEQYF
TRBV2	TRBJ1-3	NA	TRBD1	TGTGCCAGCATTAGGGACAGGGCAGTTCACACCATATATTTT	CASIRDRAVHTIYF
TRBV4-1	TRBJ2-1	NA	NA	TGCGCCAGCAGCCGCCTAAGTGGGGGCAGTAACAATGAGCAGTTCTTC	CASSRLSGGSNNEQFF
TRBV9	TRBJ1-5	NA	NA	TGTGCCAGCAGCGTAGATCCGTCAGGGAACCAGCCCCAGCATTTT	CASSVDPSGNQPQHF
TRBV5-1	TRBJ1-6	NA	TRBD1	TGCGCCAGCAGCTGGGGACAGGGAAATTCACCCCTCCACTTT	CASSWGQGNSPLHF